This T cell receptor beta chain was identified during a study of blood T cell repertoires in COVID-19. About the study: Collection of acute and convalescent COVID-19 samples took place in the United States, Italy and Spain. Sources were T cells, B-cell-depleted T cells, or PBMCs; the material itself was cDNA or gDNA.

As handled by the study authors: How many nucleated cells were present was estimated from reference gene primer amplification. Profiling relied on immunoSEQ multiplex PCR, and the TCRdb table lists in-frame clones only, not all of them. V, J and clone size derive from that table, while D and trimming were established from the DNA sequence. The top ten hold around 3% of the sample, which has about 400,000 clones, approximately 86% seen once. Germline CDR1 and CDR2: SQVTM and ANQGSEA. The CDR3 loop spans 12 amino acids. The V segment lost 6 bases and the J segment 2 bases; nucleotides outside the gene matches: 2.

The V and J genes are TRBV29-1 and TRBJ2-3; 7 nucleotides line up with TRBD2. The sequence derives from a human donor in a cohort sampled during active COVID-19. Sequencing used peripheral blood. CDR3 nucleotides: TGCAGCGTGGGGGGGGACACAGATACGCAGTATTTT. Translation: CSVGGDTDTQYF.